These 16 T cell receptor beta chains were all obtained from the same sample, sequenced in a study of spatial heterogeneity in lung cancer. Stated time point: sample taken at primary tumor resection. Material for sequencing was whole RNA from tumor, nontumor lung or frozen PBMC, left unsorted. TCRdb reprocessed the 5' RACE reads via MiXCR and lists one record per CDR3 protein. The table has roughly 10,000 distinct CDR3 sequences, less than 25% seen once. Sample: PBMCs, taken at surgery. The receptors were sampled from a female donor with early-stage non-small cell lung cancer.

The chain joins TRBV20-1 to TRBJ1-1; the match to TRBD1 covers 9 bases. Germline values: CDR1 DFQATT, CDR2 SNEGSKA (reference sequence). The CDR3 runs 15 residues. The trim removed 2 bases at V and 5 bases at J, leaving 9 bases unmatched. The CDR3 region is CSARPEDRGETEAFF. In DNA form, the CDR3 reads TGCAGTGCTAGACCCGAGGACAGGGGAGAAACTGAAGCTTTCTTT.

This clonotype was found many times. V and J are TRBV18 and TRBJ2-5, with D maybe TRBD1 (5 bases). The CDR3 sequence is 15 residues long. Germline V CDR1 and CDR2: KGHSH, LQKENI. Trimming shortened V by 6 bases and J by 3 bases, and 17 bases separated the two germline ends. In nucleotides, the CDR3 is TGTGCCAGCTCTGTGAATACAGGACGGGAAGAGACCCAGTACTTC. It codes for CASSVNTGREETQYF.

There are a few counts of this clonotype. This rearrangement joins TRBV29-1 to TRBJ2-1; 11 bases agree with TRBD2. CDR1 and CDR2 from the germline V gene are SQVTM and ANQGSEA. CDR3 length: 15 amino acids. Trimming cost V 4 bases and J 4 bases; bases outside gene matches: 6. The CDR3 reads CSVVRGLAEYNEQFF. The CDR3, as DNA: TGCAGCGTTGTTAGGGGACTAGCGGAATACAATGAGCAGTTCTTC.

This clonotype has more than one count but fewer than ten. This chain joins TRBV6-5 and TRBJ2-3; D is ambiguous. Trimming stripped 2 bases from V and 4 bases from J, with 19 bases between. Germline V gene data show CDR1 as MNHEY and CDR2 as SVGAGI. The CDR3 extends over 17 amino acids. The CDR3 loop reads CASSYSRPSSVADTQYF. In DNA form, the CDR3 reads TGTGCCAGCAGTTACAGCCGACCCAGCAGCGTGGCAGATACGCAGTATTTT.

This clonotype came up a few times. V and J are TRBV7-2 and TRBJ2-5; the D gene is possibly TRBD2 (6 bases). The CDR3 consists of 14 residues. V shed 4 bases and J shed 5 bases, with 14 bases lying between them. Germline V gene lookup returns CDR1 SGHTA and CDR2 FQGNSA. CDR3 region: CASSSRLVQETQYF. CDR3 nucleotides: TGTGCCAGCAGCTCGAGACTAGTGCAGGAGACCCAGTACTTC.

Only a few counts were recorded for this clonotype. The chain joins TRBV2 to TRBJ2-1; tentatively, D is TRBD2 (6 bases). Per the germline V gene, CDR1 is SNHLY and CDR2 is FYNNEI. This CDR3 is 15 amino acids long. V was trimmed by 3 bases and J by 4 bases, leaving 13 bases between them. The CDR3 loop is CASSDWAGGYNEQFF. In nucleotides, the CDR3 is TGTGCCAGCAGTGACTGGGCAGGAGGGTACAATGAGCAGTTCTTC.

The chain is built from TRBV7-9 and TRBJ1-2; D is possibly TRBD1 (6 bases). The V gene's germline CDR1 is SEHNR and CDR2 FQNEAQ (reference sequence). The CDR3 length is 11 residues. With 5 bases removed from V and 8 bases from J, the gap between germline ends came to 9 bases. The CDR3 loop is CASSQGTGYTF. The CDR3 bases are TGTGCCAGCAGCCAGGGGACGGGCTACACCTTC.

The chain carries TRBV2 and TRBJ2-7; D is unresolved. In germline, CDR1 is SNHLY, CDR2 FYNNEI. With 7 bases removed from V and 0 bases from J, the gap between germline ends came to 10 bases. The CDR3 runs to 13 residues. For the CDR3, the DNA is TGTGCCAGCACGGCAGGCAACTCCTACGAGCAGTACTTC. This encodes CASTAGNSYEQYF.

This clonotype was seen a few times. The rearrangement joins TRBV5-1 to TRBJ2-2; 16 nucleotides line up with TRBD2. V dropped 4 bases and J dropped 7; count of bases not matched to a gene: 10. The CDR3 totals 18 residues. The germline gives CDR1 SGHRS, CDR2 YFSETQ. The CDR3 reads CASSTQGLAGGLHGELFF. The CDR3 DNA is TGCGCCAGCAGCACCCAGGGACTAGCGGGAGGGCTCCACGGGGAGCTGTTTTTT.

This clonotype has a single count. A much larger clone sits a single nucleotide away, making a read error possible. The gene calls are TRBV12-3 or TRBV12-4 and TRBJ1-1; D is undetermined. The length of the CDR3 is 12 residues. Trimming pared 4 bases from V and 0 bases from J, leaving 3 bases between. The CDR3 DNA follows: TGTGCCAGCAGTTACATGAACACTGAAGCTTTCTTT. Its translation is CASSYMNTEAFF.

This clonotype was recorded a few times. The CDR3 sequence is CSARGGAGPTYEQYF. As DNA, the CDR3 is TGCAGTGCTAGAGGGGGGGCAGGGCCAACCTACGAGCAGTACTTC. This chain links TRBV20-1 with TRBJ2-7; D is possibly TRBD1 or TRBD2 (6 bases each). V lost 1 base to trimming and J lost 2 bases, with 15 bases between them. The germline V gene has CDR1 DFQATT and CDR2 SNEGSKA (reference sequence). The CDR3 is 15 residues long.

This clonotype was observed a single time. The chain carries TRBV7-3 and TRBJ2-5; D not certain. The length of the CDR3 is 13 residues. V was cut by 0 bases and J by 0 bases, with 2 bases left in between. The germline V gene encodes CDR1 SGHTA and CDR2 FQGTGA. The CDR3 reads CASSLTDQETQYF. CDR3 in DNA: TGTGCCAGCAGCTTAACAGACCAAGAGACCCAGTACTTC.

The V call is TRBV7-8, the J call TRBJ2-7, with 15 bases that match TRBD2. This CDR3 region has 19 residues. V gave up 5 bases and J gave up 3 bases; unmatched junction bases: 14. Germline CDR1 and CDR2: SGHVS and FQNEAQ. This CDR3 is CASSLRWTSGRVGNYEQYF. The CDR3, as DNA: TGTGCCAGCAGCCTTAGGTGGACTAGCGGGAGGGTCGGCAACTACGAGCAGTACTTC.

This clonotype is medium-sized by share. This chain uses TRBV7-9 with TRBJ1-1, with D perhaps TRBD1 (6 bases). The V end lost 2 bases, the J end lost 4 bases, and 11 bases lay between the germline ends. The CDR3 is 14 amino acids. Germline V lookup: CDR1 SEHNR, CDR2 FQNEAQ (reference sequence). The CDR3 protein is CASSLPTGATEAFF. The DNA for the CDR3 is TGTGCCAGCAGCTTACCGACAGGAGCCACTGAAGCTTTCTTT. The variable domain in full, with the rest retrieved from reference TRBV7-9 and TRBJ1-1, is DTGVSQNPRHKITKRGQNVTFRCDPISEHNRLYWYRQTLGQGPEFLTYFQNEAQLEKSRLLSDRFSAERPKGSFSTLEIQRTEQGDSAMYLCASSLPTGATEAFFGQGTRLTVV.

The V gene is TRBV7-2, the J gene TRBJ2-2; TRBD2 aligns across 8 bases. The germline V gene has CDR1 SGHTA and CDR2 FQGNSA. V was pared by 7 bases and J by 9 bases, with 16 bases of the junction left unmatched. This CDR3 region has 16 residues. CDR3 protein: CASTSFGRDKYRELFF. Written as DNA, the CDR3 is TGTGCCAGCACCTCGTTCGGGAGGGATAAGTATAGGGAGCTGTTTTTT.

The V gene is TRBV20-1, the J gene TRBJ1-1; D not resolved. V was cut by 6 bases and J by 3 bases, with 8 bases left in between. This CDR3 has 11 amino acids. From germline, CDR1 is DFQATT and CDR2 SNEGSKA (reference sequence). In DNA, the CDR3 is TGCAGTGCCCCCGTTCACACTGAAGCTTTCTTT. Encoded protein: CSAPVHTEAFF.